This T cell receptor (beta chain) originates from a study of vaccination effects on CD4 cells after COVID-19. Study in general: Subjects were given two BNT162b2 or mRNA-1273 vaccine doses.

The CDR3 length is 14 residues. V lost 6 bases and J lost 2; bases outside the gene matches: 4. CDR1 is MNHEY and CDR2 is SVGEGT in the germline V gene. Details on this clone: Its specificity is unknown.

Sequencing followed a ViraFEST assay step that expanded antigen-specific CD4+ T cells with viral peptide pools. Isolation of CD4+ T cells took place after less than twelve days of culture. Negative nucleocapsid antibody tests before and after vaccination confirmed no previous SARS-CoV-2 infection. Clones were read by immunoSEQ multiplex PCR, and TCRdb kept only the in-frame ones, dropping some. There are roughly 41,000 clones in the sample; 77% occur only once, and around 2.8% lies in the top ten. The receptor was derived from a human donor who received a COVID-19 vaccine. The rearrangement links TRBV6-2 or TRBV6-3 to TRBJ2-1; 7 nucleotides agree with TRBD1. The sequenced sample was CD4+ T cells from PBMCs cultured with HCoV-NL63 spike peptides, obtained before COVID-19 vaccination. The CDR3 reads CASSDRAPYNEQFF. CDR3 DNA sequence: TGTGCCAGCAGCGACAGGGCACCCTACAATGAGCAGTTCTTC.